This TCR beta chain was identified in a study of tumor-infiltrating lymphocytes in primary liver carcinoma. Overall study: By surgical resection, the patients were treated for their primary liver carcinoma. Roughly 3.65 to 8 million productive TCRbeta reads were obtained per sample, with similar numbers across tissue types.

Germline DNA was also extracted, and blood RNA derived from unsorted whole blood. Total RNA (approximately 500 ng) served as template for TCR beta cDNA synthesis primed by a constant-region primer. Three nested multiplex PCR rounds, a slightly modified ARM-PCR method, built the TCR beta libraries. The first two PCR rounds, roughly 10 cycles each, used TRBV1-TRBV30 forward primers and a C-beta reverse primer. MiXCR was run by TCRdb on the multiplex PCR reads, yielding one entry per CDR3 protein. The sample carries about 300,000 distinct CDR3 sequences, approximately 60% recorded once. The CDR3 is 15 residues long. The germline V gene has CDR1 ENHRY and CDR2 SYGVKD. A remark on this clonotype: Its target is unknown. Given a much more abundant clone one base away, this may be a read error.

Notes on the study in general: No comparison of CD4+ and CD8+ repertoires was made, since the samples were bulk unsorted. Tumor region pairs shared more overlap than did tumor-adjacent and tumor-blood pairs.

The sequenced sample consisted of peripheral blood. V and J are TRBV10-3 and TRBJ2-3, with 7 bases that match TRBD1. The TCR originated in a man aged 40-49 years with primary liver carcinoma and hepatitis B virus infection. The CDR3 bases are TGTGTCATCAGTGAGGGACAGATTAGCACAGATACGCAGTATTTT. Its protein product is CVISEGQISTDTQYF.